This T cell receptor beta chain was sequenced during a study of shared clonotypes between healthy human individuals. TCRdb keeps only in-frame clones here, not all; method: immunoSEQ multiplex PCR. The sample holds around 2.1 million clones, 90% to 95% seen once. Positively selected for CCR7, the CD45RO-negative cells used as naive CD8 cells excluded terminally differentiated effector memory CD45RA+ cells. Per germline, CDR1 PRHDT and CDR2 FYEKMQ (reference sequence). V was clipped by 4 bases and J by 5 bases, with 20 bases between them. The CDR3 runs 16 residues. The sample comprised naive CD8+ T cells from PBMCs. This chain links TRBV13 with TRBJ2-5; either TRBD1 or TRBD2 may supply D (5 bases each). The clonotype comes from a man aged 18 to 30 in good health. Some clones in this sample may be carry-over from other donors' samples. The CDR3 spells CASSYSWDPKGETQYF. Written as DNA, the CDR3 is TGTGCCAGCAGCTATTCGTGGGACCCGAAGGGGGAGACCCAGTACTTC.